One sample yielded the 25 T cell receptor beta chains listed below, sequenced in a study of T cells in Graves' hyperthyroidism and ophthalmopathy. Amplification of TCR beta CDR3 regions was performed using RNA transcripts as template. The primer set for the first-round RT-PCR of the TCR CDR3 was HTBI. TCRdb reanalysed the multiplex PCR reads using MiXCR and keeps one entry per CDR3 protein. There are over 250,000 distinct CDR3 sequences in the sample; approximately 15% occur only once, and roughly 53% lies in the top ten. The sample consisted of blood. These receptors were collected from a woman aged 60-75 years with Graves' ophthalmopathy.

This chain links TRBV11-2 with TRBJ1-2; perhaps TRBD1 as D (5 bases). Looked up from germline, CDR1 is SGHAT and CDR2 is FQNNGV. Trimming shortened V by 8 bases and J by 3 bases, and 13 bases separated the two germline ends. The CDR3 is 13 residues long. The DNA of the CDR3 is TGTGCCAGCGGGGCGGAGGGGTACTATGGCTACACCTTC. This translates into CASGAEGYYGYTF.

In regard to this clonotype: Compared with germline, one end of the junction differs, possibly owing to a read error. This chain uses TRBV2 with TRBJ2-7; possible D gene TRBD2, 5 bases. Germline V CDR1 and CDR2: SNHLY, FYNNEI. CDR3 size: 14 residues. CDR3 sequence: CATSDSGNHYEQYF. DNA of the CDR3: TGTGCCACCAGTGATTCCGGGAACCACTACGAGCAGTACTTC.

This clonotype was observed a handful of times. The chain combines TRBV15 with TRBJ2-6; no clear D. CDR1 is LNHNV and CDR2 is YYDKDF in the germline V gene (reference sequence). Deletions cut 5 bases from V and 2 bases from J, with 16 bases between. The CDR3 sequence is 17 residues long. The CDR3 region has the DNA TGTGCCACCAGCCGTCACGGCGGCGGACCTGGGGCCAACGTCCTGACTTTC. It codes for CATSRHGGGPGANVLTF.

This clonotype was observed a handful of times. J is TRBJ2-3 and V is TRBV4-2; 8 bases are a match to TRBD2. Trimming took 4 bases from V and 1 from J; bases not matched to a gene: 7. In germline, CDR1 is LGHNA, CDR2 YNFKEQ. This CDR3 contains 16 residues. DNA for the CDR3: TGTGCCAGCAGCCGGGCAGCGGGGGCCCGCACAGATACGCAGTATTTT. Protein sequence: CASSRAAGARTDTQYF.

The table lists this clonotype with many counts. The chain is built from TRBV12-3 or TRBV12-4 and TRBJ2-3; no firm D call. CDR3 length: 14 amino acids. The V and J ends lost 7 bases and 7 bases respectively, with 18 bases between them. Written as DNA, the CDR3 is TGTGCCAGCACTTTGGTGGGCAGCGAAAATACGCAGTATTTT. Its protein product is CASTLVGSENTQYF.

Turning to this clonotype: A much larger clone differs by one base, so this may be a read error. The CDR3 loop is CASSPGDRNYGQYF. In DNA, the CDR3 is TGTGCCAGCAGCCCCGGGGACAGGAACTACGGGCAGTACTTC. The chain joins TRBV7-3 to TRBJ2-7; 8 nucleotides align to TRBD1. CDR1 SGHTA and CDR2 FQGTGA come from the germline V gene. This CDR3 is 14 amino acids long.

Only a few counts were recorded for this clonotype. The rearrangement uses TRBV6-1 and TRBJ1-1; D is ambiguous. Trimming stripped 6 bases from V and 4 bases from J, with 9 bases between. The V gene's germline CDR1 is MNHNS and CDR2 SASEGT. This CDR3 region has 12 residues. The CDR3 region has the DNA TGTGCCAGCAGCCCGGGTCCCACTGAAGCTTTCTTT. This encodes CASSPGPTEAFF.

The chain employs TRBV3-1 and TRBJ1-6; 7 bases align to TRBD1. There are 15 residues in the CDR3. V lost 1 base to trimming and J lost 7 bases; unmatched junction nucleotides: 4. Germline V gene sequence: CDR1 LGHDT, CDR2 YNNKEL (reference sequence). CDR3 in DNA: TGTGCCAGCAGCCAAGTGTGGGACAGAAATTCACCCCTCCACTTT. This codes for CASSQVWDRNSPLHF.

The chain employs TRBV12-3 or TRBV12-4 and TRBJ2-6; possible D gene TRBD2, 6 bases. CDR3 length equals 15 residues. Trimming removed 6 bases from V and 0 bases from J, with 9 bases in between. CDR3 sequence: CASSTGGSGANVLTF. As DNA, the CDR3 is TGTGCCAGCAGCACCGGGGGCTCTGGGGCCAACGTCCTGACTTTC.

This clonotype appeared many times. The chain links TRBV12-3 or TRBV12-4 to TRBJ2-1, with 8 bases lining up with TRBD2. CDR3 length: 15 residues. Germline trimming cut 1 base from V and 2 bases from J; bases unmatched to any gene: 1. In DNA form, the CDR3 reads TGTGCCAGCAGTTTAGAGCGGGAGACCTACAATGAGCAGTTCTTC. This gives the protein CASSLERETYNEQFF.

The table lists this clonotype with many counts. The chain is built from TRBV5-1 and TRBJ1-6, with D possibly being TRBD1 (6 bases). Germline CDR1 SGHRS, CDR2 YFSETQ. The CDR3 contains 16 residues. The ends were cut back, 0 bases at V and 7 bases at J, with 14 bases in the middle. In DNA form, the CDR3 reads TGCGCCAGCAGCTTGGTCGAGGGGGGCTTGAATTCACCCCTCCACTTT. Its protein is CASSLVEGGLNSPLHF.

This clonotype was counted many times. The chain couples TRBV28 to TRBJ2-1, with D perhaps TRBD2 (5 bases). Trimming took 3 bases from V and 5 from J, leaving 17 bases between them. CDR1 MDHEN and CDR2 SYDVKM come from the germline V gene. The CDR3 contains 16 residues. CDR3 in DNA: TGTGCCAGCAGTTTGATTTTACGGGAACTGAACAATGAGCAGTTCTTC. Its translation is CASSLILRELNNEQFF.

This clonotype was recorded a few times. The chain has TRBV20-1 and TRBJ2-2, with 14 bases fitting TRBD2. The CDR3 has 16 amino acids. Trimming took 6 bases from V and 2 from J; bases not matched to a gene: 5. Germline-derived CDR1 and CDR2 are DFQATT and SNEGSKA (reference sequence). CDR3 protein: CSARTSGRFNTGELFF. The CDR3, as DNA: TGCAGTGCCAGGACTAGCGGGAGGTTTAACACCGGGGAGCTGTTTTTT.

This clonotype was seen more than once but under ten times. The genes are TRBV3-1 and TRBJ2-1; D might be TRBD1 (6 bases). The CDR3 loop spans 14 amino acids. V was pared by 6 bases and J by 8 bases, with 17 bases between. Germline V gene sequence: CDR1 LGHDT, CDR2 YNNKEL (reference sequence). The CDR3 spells CASRFYNRVHEQFF. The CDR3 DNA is TGTGCCAGCAGATTTTACAACAGGGTCCATGAGCAGTTCTTC.

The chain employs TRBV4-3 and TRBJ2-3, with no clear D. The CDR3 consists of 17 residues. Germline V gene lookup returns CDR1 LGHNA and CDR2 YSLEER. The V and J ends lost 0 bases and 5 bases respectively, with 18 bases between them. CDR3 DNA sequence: TGCGCCAGCAGCCAAGATCGTAGGGCTGGGTTTTTAGATACGCAGTATTTT. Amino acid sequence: CASSQDRRAGFLDTQYF.

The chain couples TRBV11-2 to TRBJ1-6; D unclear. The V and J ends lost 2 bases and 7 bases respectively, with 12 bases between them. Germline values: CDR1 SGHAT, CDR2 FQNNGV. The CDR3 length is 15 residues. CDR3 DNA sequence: TGTGCCAGCAGCTTAATAACAGCAAGGAATTCACCCCTCCACTTT. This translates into CASSLITARNSPLHF.

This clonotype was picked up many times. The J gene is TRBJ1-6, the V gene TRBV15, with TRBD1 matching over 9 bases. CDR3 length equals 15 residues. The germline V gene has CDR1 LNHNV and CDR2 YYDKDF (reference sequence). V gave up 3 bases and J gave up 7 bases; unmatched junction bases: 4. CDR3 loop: CATSSHRGQNSPLHF. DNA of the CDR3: TGTGCCACCAGCAGTCACAGGGGGCAGAATTCACCCCTCCACTTT. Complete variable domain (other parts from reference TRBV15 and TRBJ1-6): DAMVIQNPRYQVTQFGKPVTLSCSQTLNHNVMYWYQQKSSQAPKLLFHYYDKDFNNEADTPDNFQSRRPNTSFCFLDIRSPGLGDTAMYLCATSSHRGQNSPLHFGNGTRLTVT.

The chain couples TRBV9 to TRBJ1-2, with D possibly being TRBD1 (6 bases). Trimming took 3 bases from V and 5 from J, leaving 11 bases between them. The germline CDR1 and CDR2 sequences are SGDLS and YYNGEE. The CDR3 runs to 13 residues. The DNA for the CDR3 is TGTGCCAGCAGCGCACAGGGAGCTTATGGCTACACCTTC. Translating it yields CASSAQGAYGYTF. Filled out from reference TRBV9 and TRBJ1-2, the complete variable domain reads DSGVTQTPKHLITATGQRVTLRCSPRSGDLSVYWYQQSLDQGLQFLIQYYNGEERAKGNILERFSAQQFPDLHSELNLSSLELGDSALYFCASSAQGAYGYTFGSGTRLTVV.

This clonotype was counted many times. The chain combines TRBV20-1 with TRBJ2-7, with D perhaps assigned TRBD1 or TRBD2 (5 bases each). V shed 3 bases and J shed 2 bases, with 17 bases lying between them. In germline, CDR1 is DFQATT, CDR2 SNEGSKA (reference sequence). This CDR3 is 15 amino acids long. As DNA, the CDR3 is TGCAGTGCTAGTGGAATAGGGGACCGAACCTACGAGCAGTACTTC. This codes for CSASGIGDRTYEQYF.

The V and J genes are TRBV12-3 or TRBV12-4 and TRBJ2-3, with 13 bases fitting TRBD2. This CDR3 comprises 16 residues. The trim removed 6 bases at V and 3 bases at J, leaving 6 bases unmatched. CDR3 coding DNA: TGTGCCAGCAGCGTAGGACTAGCGGGAGAGACAGATACGCAGTATTTT. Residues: CASSVGLAGETDTQYF.

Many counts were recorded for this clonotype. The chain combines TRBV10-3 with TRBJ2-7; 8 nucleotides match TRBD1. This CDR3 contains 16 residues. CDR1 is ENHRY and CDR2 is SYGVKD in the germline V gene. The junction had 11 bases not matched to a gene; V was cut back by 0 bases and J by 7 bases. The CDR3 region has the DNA TGTGCCATCAGTGAGTCAGGACAGGGAAGTGGCGGAGAGCAGTACTTC. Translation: CAISESGQGSGGEQYF.

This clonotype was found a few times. The CDR3 coding sequence is TGTGCCACTCGGGACCAGGGGAAGAACACCGGGGAGCTGTTTTTT. Protein: CATRDQGKNTGELFF. This chain connects TRBV15 to TRBJ2-2; D is possibly TRBD1 (6 bases). This CDR3 is built from 15 residues. V lost 9 bases and J 1 base, leaving 15 bases between the germline ends. CDR1 LNHNV and CDR2 YYDKDF come from the germline V gene (reference sequence).

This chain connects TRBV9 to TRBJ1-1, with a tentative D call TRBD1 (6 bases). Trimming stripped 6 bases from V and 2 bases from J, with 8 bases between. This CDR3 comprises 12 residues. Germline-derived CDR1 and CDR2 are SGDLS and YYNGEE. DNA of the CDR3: TGTGCCAGCAAGGGGACAAACACTGAAGCTTTCTTT. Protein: CASKGTNTEAFF.

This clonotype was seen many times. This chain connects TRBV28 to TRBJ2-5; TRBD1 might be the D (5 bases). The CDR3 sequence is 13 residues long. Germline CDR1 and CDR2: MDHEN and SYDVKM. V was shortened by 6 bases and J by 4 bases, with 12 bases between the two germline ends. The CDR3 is CASRSTGIETQYF. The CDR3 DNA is TGTGCCAGCAGGTCAACAGGTATAGAGACCCAGTACTTC.

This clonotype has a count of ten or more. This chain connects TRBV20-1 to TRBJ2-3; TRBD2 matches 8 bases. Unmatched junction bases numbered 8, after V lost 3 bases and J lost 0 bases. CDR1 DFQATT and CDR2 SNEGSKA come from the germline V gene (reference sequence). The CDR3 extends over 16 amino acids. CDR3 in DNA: TGCAGTGCTAGGCTGTGGGCTAGCGGGAGCACAGATACGCAGTATTTT. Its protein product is CSARLWASGSTDTQYF.